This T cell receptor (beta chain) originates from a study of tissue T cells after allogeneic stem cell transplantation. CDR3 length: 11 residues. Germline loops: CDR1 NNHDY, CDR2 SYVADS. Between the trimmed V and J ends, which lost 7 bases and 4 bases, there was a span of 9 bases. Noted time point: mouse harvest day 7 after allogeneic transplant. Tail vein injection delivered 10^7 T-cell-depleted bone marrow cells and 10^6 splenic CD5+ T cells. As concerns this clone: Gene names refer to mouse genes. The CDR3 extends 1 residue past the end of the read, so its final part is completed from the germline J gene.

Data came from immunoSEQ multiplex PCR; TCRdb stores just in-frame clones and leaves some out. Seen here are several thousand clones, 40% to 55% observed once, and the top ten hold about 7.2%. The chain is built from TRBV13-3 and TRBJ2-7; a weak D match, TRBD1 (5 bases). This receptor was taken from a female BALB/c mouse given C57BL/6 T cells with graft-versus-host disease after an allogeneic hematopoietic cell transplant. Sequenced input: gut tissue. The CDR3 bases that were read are TGTGCCAGCGGCAGGGAATATGAACAGTAC. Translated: CASGREYEQY. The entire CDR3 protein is CASGREYEQYF.